This TCR beta chain was sequenced during a study of T cell responses to AZD1222 COVID-19 vaccine. Regarding the study as a whole: CD4 TCRs associated with vaccination spanned spike, dominating at 160-218 and 743-854. Just five to seven people given AZD1222 tested seropositive at baseline. Repertoire sampling was restricted to post-peak T cell response timepoints. White British ancestry dominated among donors, who included more females, and clonal diversity was possibly underestimated.

TCRdb keeps only in-frame clones here, not all; method: immunoSEQ multiplex PCR. The data show 150,000 to 180,000 clones, with roughly 90% seen just once and more than 1.3% held by the top ten. This clone was observed a single time. No antigen is known for it. This CDR3 region has 13 residues. Germline CDR1 SNHLY, CDR2 FYNNEI. V shed 10 bases, J shed 0 bases, and the junction held 4 bases outside the gene matches. The rearrangement uses TRBV2 and TRBJ2-7; 9 nucleotides agree with TRBD1. Sequenced material: peripheral blood, taken 28 days after the second AZD1222 dose. The clonotype was recovered from an adult who received the AZD1222 COVID-19 vaccine. DNA for the CDR3: TGTGCCACCAGGACAGGGGCCTCCTACGAGCAGTACTTC. Amino acid sequence: CATRTGASYEQYF.